This T cell receptor (beta chain) was captured in a study of cytomegalovirus exposure and HLA in healthy donors. Vbeta (60) and Jbeta (13) primers were used in the PCR. Clones were sequenced by immunoSEQ multiplex PCR, and TCRdb holds only the in-frame ones, with some missing. Recorded for this sample: about 160,000 clones. Details on this clone: Antigen specificity is unknown.

Germline V gene data show CDR1 as SGHRS and CDR2 as YFSETQ. This CDR3 region has 13 residues. Study conclusions and caveats: From TCR beta sequences, most subjects' HLA-A and HLA-B alleles were reportedly predicted accurately. Clonal expansion, a later analysis showed, was greater in HLA-associated TCR beta chains than in equally common others.

The sequencing sample was made of PBMCs. The chain recombines TRBV5-1 with TRBJ2-2, with a possible D match to TRBD1 (5 bases). The sequence derives from a woman aged 55-70 years in good health and CMV-seronegative. This CDR3 reads CALPGHGEPELFF. The CDR3 coding sequence is TGCGCTCTACCAGGGCATGGGGAACCTGAGCTGTTTTTT.